This passage covers 22 T cell receptor beta chains from one sample sequenced in a study of T cells in Graves' hyperthyroidism and ophthalmopathy. Amplification of TCR beta CDR3 regions was performed using RNA transcripts as template. Primed by the HTBI set, a first-round RT-PCR was run on the TCR CDR3. TCRdb independently ran MiXCR on the multiplex PCR reads; one entry per CDR3 protein. The sample lists roughly 400,000 distinct CDR3 sequences, 11% to 15% occurring once. The sample was blood. All receptors come from a man over 45 with Graves' ophthalmopathy.

The chain is built from TRBV19 and TRBJ2-3, with TRBD1 matching over 8 bases. Trimming at V came to 5 bases and at J to 4 bases, leaving 14 bases not matched to a gene. The CDR3 is made up of 17 amino acids. The germline gives CDR1 LNHDA, CDR2 SQIVND (reference sequence). CDR3 coding DNA: TGTGCCAGTAGTTCTCACGACAGGGGTAGTTGGGCAGATACGCAGTATTTT. It codes for CASSSHDRGSWADTQYF.

This clonotype was seen a handful of times. The chain combines TRBV4-2 with TRBJ1-4, with D tentatively TRBD1 (5 bases). V dropped 4 bases and J dropped 8 bases, with 17 bases sitting between them. The CDR3 contains 15 residues. The V gene's germline CDR1 is LGHNA and CDR2 YNFKEQ. CDR3 nucleotides: TGTGCCAGCAGCCTCGGGACTGACGCTAGGGAAAAACTGTTTTTT. This encodes CASSLGTDAREKLFF.

This sequence joins TRBV27 and TRBJ2-7; TRBD2 matches 12 bases. Per the germline V gene, CDR1 is MNHEY and CDR2 is SMNVEV (reference sequence). The V gene end was trimmed by 5 bases and the J gene end by 6 bases; junction bases not matched to a gene: 8. The CDR3 runs to 15 residues. CDR3 nucleotides: TGTGCCAGCAGTCCATTGACTAGCGGGAGTGGCGAGCAGTACTTC. As protein: CASSPLTSGSGEQYF.

This clonotype was seen at least ten times. The chain has TRBV18 and TRBJ1-1, with TRBD1 matching 7 bases. V was clipped by 3 bases and J by 7 bases; unmatched bases: 5. This CDR3 has 13 amino acids. Germline V gives CDR1 KGHSH, CDR2 LQKENI. Here the CDR3 reads CASSPYRDSEAFF. The CDR3 nucleotides read TGTGCCAGCTCACCCTACCGGGACAGTGAAGCTTTCTTT.

The chain links TRBV7-2 to TRBJ1-5; D not resolved. CDR3 length: 12 amino acids. Germline CDR1 SGHTA, CDR2 FQGNSA. Trimming left V 5 bases short and J 6 bases short, with 8 bases between. Here the CDR3 DNA reads TGTGCCAGCAGCGAAAGGAGTCAGCCCCAGCATTTT. Its protein product is CASSERSQPQHF.

There are many counts of this clonotype. This sequence joins TRBV6-1 and TRBJ1-1; D ambiguous. CDR1 and CDR2 (germline): MNHNS, SASEGT. This CDR3 spans 16 amino acids. Trimming removed 4 bases from V and 0 bases from J, with 15 bases in between. In nucleotides, the CDR3 is TGTGCCAGCAGTGGAGGTCTTTCTTACATGAACACTGAAGCTTTCTTT. It specifies CASSGGLSYMNTEAFF.

This clonotype was seen ten or more times. This rearrangement joins TRBV29-1 to TRBJ2-7, with 8 bases aligning to TRBD2. CDR1 and CDR2 (germline): SQVTM, ANQGSEA. The V gene end was trimmed by 4 bases and the J gene end by 6 bases; junction bases not matched to a gene: 11. There are 14 residues in the CDR3. The CDR3 reads CSVASSGHNFEQYF. CDR3 bases: TGCAGCGTTGCCTCTAGCGGGCACAATTTCGAGCAGTACTTC.

This clonotype was counted ten times or more. The V and J genes are TRBV3-1 and TRBJ2-7; 9 bases map to TRBD1. The CDR3 contains 13 residues. Germline CDR1 reads LGHDT; CDR2 reads YNNKEL (reference sequence). V shed 4 bases and J 6 bases; nucleotides not matched to a gene: 4. The CDR3 region has the DNA TGTGCCAGCAGCCCGGGACAGGGAGGCGAGCAGTACTTC. Protein sequence: CASSPGQGGEQYF.

This chain links TRBV6-2 or TRBV6-3 with TRBJ2-5, with 12 bases that match TRBD2. Germline V gives CDR1 MNHEY, CDR2 SVGEGT. This CDR3 has 18 residues. Trimming at V came to 2 bases and at J to 5 bases, leaving 12 bases not matched to a gene. The CDR3 sequence is CASSYGLAGGLSAETQYF. The CDR3, as DNA: TGTGCCAGCAGTTACGGTCTAGCGGGAGGGCTTAGCGCGGAGACCCAGTACTTC.

This clonotype was recorded at least ten times. The rearrangement links TRBV9 to TRBJ2-1; D gene uncertain. CDR3 length: 15 residues. Germline V lookup: CDR1 SGDLS, CDR2 YYNGEE. V was pared by 0 bases and J by 8 bases, with 15 bases between. The CDR3 protein is CASSVAGSSGYEQFF. CDR3 sequence (DNA): TGTGCCAGCAGCGTAGCAGGCAGTTCGGGCTATGAGCAGTTCTTC.

There are a few counts of this clonotype. V is TRBV5-6 and J is TRBJ2-5; possibly TRBD2 for D (7 bases). The germline V and J ends were trimmed by 4 bases and 1 base, with 14 bases remaining between them. Germline values: CDR1 SGHDT, CDR2 YYEEEE. The CDR3 spans 15 residues. CDR3 amino acids: CASSTGGKPQETQYF. CDR3 nucleotides: TGTGCCAGCAGCACGGGGGGCAAGCCCCAAGAGACCCAGTACTTC.

This clonotype was seen only a few times. V is TRBV7-6 and J is TRBJ2-1, with 11 bases identical to TRBD2. With 0 bases clipped from V and 3 bases from J, the junction kept 4 bases outside the gene matches. The CDR3 sequence is 17 residues long. Germline V CDR1 and CDR2: SGHVS, FNYEAQ. For the CDR3, the DNA is TGTGCCAGCAGCTTAGCGGTTACTAGCGGGAGCTACAATGAGCAGTTCTTC. As protein: CASSLAVTSGSYNEQFF.

The CDR3 loop is CASSPTVGGGGNEQYF. The CDR3 DNA sequence: TGTGCCAGCAGCCCGACGGTGGGCGGGGGGGGAAACGAGCAGTACTTC. This chain connects TRBV3-1 to TRBJ2-7; TRBD2 matches 9 bases. This CDR3 comprises 16 residues. The germline V gene has CDR1 LGHDT and CDR2 YNNKEL (reference sequence). Trimming cost V 4 bases and J 5 bases; bases outside gene matches: 12.

This clonotype has ten or more counts. The chain combines TRBV30 with TRBJ2-4; D call uncertain. Germline V gene data show CDR1 as GTSNPN and CDR2 as SVGIG (reference sequence). Deletions cut 3 bases from V and 4 bases from J, with 4 bases between. CDR3 length: 11 amino acids. The DNA for the CDR3 is TGTGCCTGGAGACAGAAAAACATTCAGTACTTC. Its translation: CAWRQKNIQYF.

The CDR3: CASSVGGQSTNHNEQFF. CDR3 coding DNA: TGTGCCAGCAGCGTGGGAGGACAGAGTACGAACCACAATGAGCAGTTCTTC. V is TRBV9 and J is TRBJ2-1; D may be TRBD1 or TRBD2 (6 bases each). In germline, CDR1 is SGDLS, CDR2 YYNGEE. The CDR3 runs to 17 residues. V dropped 2 bases and J dropped 5 bases, with 20 bases sitting between them.

The CDR3 reads CSAGGAGGWKDTQYF. The DNA for the CDR3 is TGCAGTGCTGGCGGGGCGGGAGGGTGGAAAGATACGCAGTATTTT. The V call is TRBV20-1, the J call TRBJ2-3; 9 bases match TRBD2. Germline CDR1 is DFQATT and CDR2 is SNEGSKA (reference sequence). The CDR3 is made up of 15 amino acids. The V and J ends lost 5 bases and 5 bases, in that order; junction bases with no gene match: 11.

This clonotype was detected a few times. V usage is TRBV2 and J usage is TRBJ2-1; TRBD1 matches 8 bases. From germline, CDR1 is SNHLY and CDR2 FYNNEI. V trimming: 3 bases; J trimming: 3 bases; junction bases outside the gene matches: 4. The CDR3 spans 15 residues. The DNA of the CDR3 is TGTGCCAGCAGTGACAGGGGGCATGGCTACAATGAGCAGTTCTTC. This gives the protein CASSDRGHGYNEQFF. The full variable domain, rest sourced from reference TRBV2 and TRBJ2-1, is EPEVTQTPSHQVTQMGQEVILRCVPISNHLYFYWYRQILGQKVEFLVSFYNNEISEKSEIFDDQFSVERPDGSNFTLKIRSTKLEDSAMYFCASSDRGHGYNEQFFGPGTRLTVL.

V usage is TRBV2 and J usage is TRBJ1-2; D not certain. V lost 1 base, J lost 4 bases, and 10 bases lay in between. The germline gives CDR1 SNHLY, CDR2 FYNNEI. This CDR3 is 14 amino acids long. CDR3 sequence (DNA): TGTGCCAGCAGTGAAGTTCGGAGACTCTATGGCTACACCTTC. This codes for CASSEVRRLYGYTF. Full variable domain (remainder filled in from reference TRBV2 and TRBJ1-2): EPEVTQTPSHQVTQMGQEVILRCVPISNHLYFYWYRQILGQKVEFLVSFYNNEISEKSEIFDDQFSVERPDGSNFTLKIRSTKLEDSAMYFCASSEVRRLYGYTFGSGTRLTVV.

This clonotype was seen ten or more times. The chain links TRBV27 to TRBJ1-5; no definite D call. V was trimmed by 5 bases and J by 5 bases, leaving 7 bases between them. Germline V CDR1 and CDR2: MNHEY, SMNVEV (reference sequence). This CDR3 region has 12 residues. The CDR3, as DNA: TGTGCCAGCAGTACATGGGATCAGCCCCAGCATTTT. Residues: CASSTWDQPQHF.

This clonotype was detected ten times or more. Mismatch with germline at one junction end may stem from a read error. The chain couples TRBV3-1 to TRBJ2-1; D is ambiguous. The germline V gene encodes CDR1 LGHDT and CDR2 YNNKEL (reference sequence). The CDR3 contains 11 residues. Here the CDR3 DNA reads TGTGCCAGCAGACAAGTCCATGAGCAGTTCTTC. Its translation: CASRQVHEQFF.

This clonotype was recorded at least ten times. The J gene is TRBJ2-7, the V gene TRBV4-1; 8 nucleotides agree with TRBD1. The germline gives CDR1 MGHRA, CDR2 YSYEKL. With 3 bases clipped from V and 5 bases from J, the junction kept 12 bases outside the gene matches. The CDR3 extends over 16 amino acids. CDR3 loop: CASSHGDRGEANEQYF. For the CDR3, the DNA is TGCGCCAGCAGCCACGGTGACAGGGGCGAGGCCAACGAGCAGTACTTC.

This clonotype was found once. This sequence joins TRBV4-1 and TRBJ2-1; D possibly matches TRBD1 or TRBD2 (5 bases each). This CDR3 contains 18 residues. Deletions cut 3 bases from V and 6 bases from J, with 24 bases between. Germline assignment: CDR1 MGHRA and CDR2 YSYEKL. CDR3 loop: CASSHTKNRAVGGNEQFF. The CDR3 DNA is TGCGCCAGCAGCCATACTAAAAATAGGGCAGTTGGGGGCAATGAGCAGTTCTTC.